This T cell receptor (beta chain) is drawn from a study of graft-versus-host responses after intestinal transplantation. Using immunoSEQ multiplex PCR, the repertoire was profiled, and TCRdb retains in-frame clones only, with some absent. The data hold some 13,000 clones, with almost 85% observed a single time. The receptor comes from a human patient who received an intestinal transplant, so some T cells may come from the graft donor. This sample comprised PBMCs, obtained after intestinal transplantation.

The CDR3 protein is CAISESHPRQVLNTEAFF. In nucleotides, the CDR3 is TGTGCCATCAGTGAGTCTCATCCCAGACAGGTCCTAAACACTGAAGCTTTCTTT. The V call is TRBV10-3, the J call TRBJ1-1; D is perhaps TRBD1 (6 bases). V was cut by 0 bases and J by 2 bases, with 19 bases left in between. Germline lookup yields CDR1 ENHRY and CDR2 SYGVKD. The CDR3 loop spans 18 amino acids.